Sequencing of this T cell receptor beta chain was carried out in a study of T cell changes during pregnancy in multiple sclerosis. Germline CDR1 reads SNHLY; CDR2 reads FYNNEI. J was trimmed by 3 bases and V by 6 bases; bases with no gene match: 5. This CDR3 has 14 residues. TCRdb's table, derived via immunoSEQ multiplex PCR, lists solely in-frame clones and lacks some. Here the sample spans roughly 100,000 clones, about 90% being singletons. V gene TRBV2 combines with J gene TRBJ2-7; 10 nucleotides line up with TRBD2. The material sequenced was peripheral blood, taken after pregnancy. The receptor was derived from a female donor with multiple sclerosis, enrolled in a pregnancy study. CDR3 in DNA: TGTGCCAGCAGCCCTCGGACTAGCGGCTACGAGCAGTACTTC. Translating it yields CASSPRTSGYEQYF.